The 31 T cell receptor beta chains below all came from one sample that was sequenced in a study of cytomegalovirus exposure and HLA in healthy donors. It was with 60 Vbeta and 13 Jbeta primers that the PCR ran. Clones were sequenced by immunoSEQ multiplex PCR, and TCRdb holds only the in-frame ones, with some missing. The repertoire holds about 150,000 clones, with about 81% as singletons. Sequenced sample: PBMCs. These receptors were taken from a man aged 30 to 39 in good health and CMV-seronegative.

V gene TRBV4-1 combines with J gene TRBJ2-3; 7 bases are a match to TRBD1. Germline V lookup: CDR1 MGHRA, CDR2 YSYEKL. The length of the CDR3 is 14 residues. V trimming: 4 bases; J trimming: 2 bases; junction bases outside the gene matches: 3. CDR3 protein: CASSRDRATDTQYF. CDR3 nucleotide sequence: TGCGCCAGCAGCCGGGACAGAGCCACAGATACGCAGTATTTT.

The chain has TRBV9 and TRBJ1-1; 7 bases agree with TRBD1. The V gene end was trimmed by 4 bases and the J gene end by 1 base; junction bases not matched to a gene: 7. Germline CDR1 is SGDLS and CDR2 is YYNGEE. CDR3 length: 15 amino acids. The CDR3 DNA reads TGTGCCAGCAGCCCTATTCAGGGGGAGAACACTGAAGCTTTCTTT. This translates into CASSPIQGENTEAFF.

CDR3 loop: CASSLGRGPGDTQYF. The CDR3 coding sequence is TGTGCCAGCAGCTTGGGGCGGGGGCCAGGGGATACGCAGTATTTT. V usage is TRBV5-6 and J usage is TRBJ2-3; D perhaps matches TRBD2 (7 bases). V lost 0 bases and J lost 6, with 14 bases in between. Germline loops: CDR1 SGHDT, CDR2 YYEEEE. CDR3 length: 15 amino acids.

There are a few counts of this clone. The chain's CDR3 is CASSAPGGLGTEAFF. The CDR3 DNA is TGTGCCAGCAGCGCACCGGGGGGCCTCGGCACTGAAGCTTTCTTT. The gene calls are TRBV7-9 and TRBJ1-1; a possible D gene is TRBD1 (6 bases). Trimming removed 5 bases from V and 4 bases from J, with 17 bases in between. The CDR3 length is 15 residues. Germline V gene lookup returns CDR1 SEHNR and CDR2 FQNEAQ (reference sequence).

The J gene is TRBJ1-2, the V gene TRBV6-1; the match to TRBD1 covers 8 bases. The CDR3 extends over 17 amino acids. Germline loops: CDR1 MNHNS, CDR2 SASEGT. The V segment lost 1 base and the J segment 7 bases; nucleotides outside the gene matches: 14. The CDR3 loop is CASSEGGGDQGASGYTF. CDR3 coding DNA: TGTGCCAGCAGTGAAGGCGGCGGGGATCAGGGGGCGAGTGGCTACACCTTC.

V is TRBV2 and J is TRBJ2-7, with D possibly matching TRBD2 (7 bases). This CDR3 has 15 residues. Between the trimmed V and J ends, which lost 2 bases and 4 bases, there was a span of 15 bases. The germline V gene encodes CDR1 SNHLY and CDR2 FYNNEI. CDR3 amino acids: CASSERVGGRYEQYF. The CDR3 nucleotides read TGTGCCAGCAGTGAAAGGGTGGGGGGGCGGTACGAGCAGTACTTC.

This clone was counted between two and nine times. The V and J genes are TRBV28 and TRBJ2-5; perhaps TRBD1 as D (5 bases). Trimming removed 8 bases from V and 5 bases from J, with 15 bases in between. This CDR3 spans 13 amino acids. Germline-derived CDR1 and CDR2 are MDHEN and SYDVKM. The CDR3 region is CASLPGIGETQYF. The CDR3 DNA reads TGTGCCAGCCTGCCAGGGATAGGCGAGACCCAGTACTTC.

This clone was counted many times. Other DNA sequences in this specimen translate into the identical CDR3. This chain links TRBV6-1 with TRBJ1-1; 7 bases line up with TRBD1. Germline V gives CDR1 MNHNS, CDR2 SASEGT. This CDR3 contains 14 residues. V was clipped by 6 bases and J by 2 bases; unmatched bases: 6. CDR3: CASSPGQENTEAFF. The DNA of the CDR3 is TGTGCCAGCAGCCCTGGACAGGAAAACACTGAAGCTTTCTTT.

For this clone: No DNA is shown, since the ends of the CDR3 on it are uncertain; the CDR3 is the one TCRdb lists. The CDR3: CASSSSSASYNEQFF. The genes are TRBV27 and TRBJ2-1; TRBD2, the table's D call, lacks a check against the DNA. With termini counted, the CDR3 has 15 amino acids. CDR1 and CDR2 (germline): MNHEY, SMNVEV (reference sequence).

The CDR3 protein is CASSVGAQGAFYEQYF. For the CDR3, the DNA is TGTGCCAGCAGCGTAGGGGCACAGGGGGCATTTTACGAGCAGTACTTC. The chain has TRBV9 and TRBJ2-7; 9 bases agree with TRBD1. V dropped 0 bases and J dropped 4; count of bases not matched to a gene: 8. CDR1 is SGDLS and CDR2 is YYNGEE in the germline V gene. The CDR3 has 16 residues.

This chain links TRBV19 with TRBJ2-3, with unresolved D. The CDR3 spans 13 residues. Germline CDR1 LNHDA, CDR2 SQIVND (reference sequence). V lost 1 base to trimming and J lost 3 bases, with 5 bases between them. The CDR3 is CASSIGQTDTQYF. As DNA, the CDR3 is TGTGCCAGTAGTATAGGGCAAACAGATACGCAGTATTTT.

The chain links TRBV11-2 to TRBJ2-5; D might be TRBD2 (6 bases). Trimming took off 1 base at V and 5 bases at J, with 17 bases between the two ends. The CDR3 has 16 amino acids. Germline values: CDR1 SGHAT, CDR2 FQNNGV. In DNA, the CDR3 is TGTGCCAGCAGCTTAGGGCGGGCCGGGGGTTGGGAGACCCAGTACTTC. This sequence encodes CASSLGRAGGWETQYF.

This clone was counted a few times. The V and J genes are TRBV18 and TRBJ2-1, with 9 bases fitting TRBD1. V lost 7 bases and J lost 8; bases outside the gene matches: 6. Per germline, CDR1 KGHSH and CDR2 LQKENI. CDR3 size: 13 residues. CDR3: CASYRDRDDEQFF. The CDR3 DNA follows: TGTGCCAGCTACCGGGACAGGGACGATGAGCAGTTCTTC.

V gene TRBV11-3 combines with J gene TRBJ2-7; 8 bases align to TRBD1. Germline V lookup: CDR1 SGHNT, CDR2 YENEEA. The CDR3 sequence is 15 residues long. Germline trimming cut 4 bases from V and 2 bases from J; bases unmatched to any gene: 7. CDR3 sequence: CASSSDRGDTYEQYF. The CDR3 DNA reads TGTGCCAGCAGCTCTGACAGGGGCGATACCTACGAGCAGTACTTC.

This rearrangement joins TRBV7-9 to TRBJ2-3; D is unresolved. This CDR3 contains 13 residues. The V gene lost 1 base and the J gene lost 7 bases, with 9 bases spanning the gap. Germline CDR1 and CDR2: SEHNR and FQNEAQ (reference sequence). The CDR3 sequence: CASSLDRKNTQYF. CDR3 sequence (DNA): TGTGCCAGCAGCTTAGATAGAAAGAATACGCAGTATTTT.

This clone showed up just once. The DNA for the CDR3 is TGCGCCAGCGAAGGGGGCGCAGGCACAGATACGCAGTATTTT. Residues: CASEGGAGTDTQYF. This chain connects TRBV5-1 to TRBJ2-3; TRBD1 aligns across 7 bases. Germline V lookup: CDR1 SGHRS, CDR2 YFSETQ. This CDR3 region has 14 residues. The trim removed 7 bases at V and 1 base at J, leaving 6 bases unmatched. The entire variable domain, with the rest obtained from reference TRBV5-1 and TRBJ2-3, is as follows: KAGVTQTPRYLIKTRGQQVTLSCSPISGHRSVSWYQQTPGQGLQFLFEYFSETQRNKGNFPGRFSGRQFSNSRSEMNVSTLELGDSALYLCASEGGAGTDTQYFGPGTRLTVL.

The DNA for the CDR3 is TGTGCCAGCAGTTTAAGTAGGGACAGCACCTTC. Translation gives CASSLSRDSTF. The chain employs TRBV28 and TRBJ1-2, with TRBD1 identical over 7 bases. Trimming cost V 2 bases and J 13 bases; bases outside gene matches: 4. CDR1 and CDR2 from the germline V gene are MDHEN and SYDVKM. The CDR3 contains 11 residues.

The V gene is TRBV6-1, the J gene TRBJ1-2; 7 bases match TRBD1. The germline V gene has CDR1 MNHNS and CDR2 SASEGT. This CDR3 comprises 12 residues. With 8 bases clipped from V and 2 bases from J, the junction kept 2 bases outside the gene matches. CDR3 sequence (DNA): TGTGCCAGCTTAGGGGGCAACTATGGCTACACCTTC. This gives the protein CASLGGNYGYTF.

J is TRBJ1-1 and V is TRBV28, with a possible D match to TRBD1 (5 bases). Germline V gives CDR1 MDHEN, CDR2 SYDVKM. The V end lost 2 bases, the J end lost 4 bases, and 14 bases lay between the germline ends. This CDR3 is 15 amino acids long. CDR3 protein: CASSLGGESGTEAFF. CDR3 nucleotide sequence: TGTGCCAGCAGTTTAGGAGGGGAAAGCGGCACTGAAGCTTTCTTT.

A word on this clone: The same CDR3 also results from other DNA sequences found in this sample. The chain is built from TRBV10-3 and TRBJ2-7, with 7 positions matching TRBD2. The CDR3 has 16 amino acids. Germline trimming cut 3 bases from V and 5 bases from J; bases unmatched to any gene: 13. The germline V gene has CDR1 ENHRY and CDR2 SYGVKD. CDR3 loop: CAISDQAGGSAHEQYF. The CDR3 nucleotides read TGTGCCATCAGTGATCAGGCGGGCGGGAGTGCCCACGAGCAGTACTTC.

This rearrangement joins TRBV5-6 to TRBJ1-1, with D possibly TRBD1 on 5 matching bases. CDR3 length equals 13 residues. Trimming removed 3 bases at V and 4 bases at J, with 10 bases between. Germline-derived CDR1 and CDR2 are SGHDT and YYEEEE. The CDR3 region is CASSSSTATEAFF. The CDR3 DNA reads as TGTGCCAGCAGCTCCTCGACAGCCACTGAAGCTTTCTTT.

This chain connects TRBV4-1 to TRBJ2-7; 7 bases agree with TRBD1. The CDR3 is 14 amino acids. Trimming took 3 bases from V and 5 from J; bases not matched to a gene: 7. CDR1 is MGHRA and CDR2 is YSYEKL in the germline V gene. The CDR3 here is CASSHPDRVDEQYF. The CDR3 bases are TGCGCCAGCAGCCATCCCGACAGGGTCGACGAGCAGTACTTC.

The V gene is TRBV10-3, the J gene TRBJ1-3; 7 nucleotides agree with TRBD1. Trimming cost V 4 bases and J 0 bases; bases outside gene matches: 6. Germline CDR1 ENHRY, CDR2 SYGVKD. This CDR3 is built from 16 residues. CDR3 DNA sequence: TGTGCCATCAGTGGCTACAGGGGACACTCTGGAAACACCATATATTTT. Its protein is CAISGYRGHSGNTIYF.

This clone was seen a single time. The V gene is TRBV28, the J gene TRBJ1-2; D might be TRBD1 (6 bases). This CDR3 is 15 amino acids long. The ends were cut back, 5 bases at V and 5 bases at J, with 18 bases in the middle. Germline CDR1 MDHEN, CDR2 SYDVKM. CDR3 sequence reads: CASSLTRGGLYGYTF. DNA of the CDR3: TGTGCCAGCAGTCTGACCCGGGGGGGCCTTTATGGCTACACCTTC.

The chain uses TRBV7-9 and TRBJ1-1, with unresolved D. The CDR3 runs to 13 residues. The V gene lost 5 bases and the J gene lost 5 bases, with 12 bases spanning the gap. CDR1 SEHNR and CDR2 FQNEAQ come from the germline V gene (reference sequence). The CDR3 coding sequence is TGTGCCAGCAGCCCTAGGTTAGAAACTGAAGCTTTCTTT. It yields the protein CASSPRLETEAFF.

Concerning this clone: At one end, the junction sequence differs from germline, possibly due to a read error. At the DNA level, this CDR3 is encoded by other sequences in the same sample as well. The chain uses TRBV5-1 and TRBJ2-6, with 11 bases identical to TRBD1. Germline loops: CDR1 SGHRS, CDR2 YFSETQ. The length of the CDR3 is 17 residues. The DNA for the CDR3 is TGCGCCAGCAGCTGGACAGGGGGCCTCTCTGGGGCCAACGTTCTGACTTTC. Translation: CASSWTGGLSGANVLTF.

Notes on this clone: A clone one base away is much larger, so this may be a read error. The chain couples TRBV7-9 to TRBJ1-1, with 11 positions matching TRBD1. V dropped 3 bases and J dropped 4; count of bases not matched to a gene: 1. Germline CDR1 SEHNR, CDR2 FQNEAQ (reference sequence). The CDR3 consists of 14 residues. Written as DNA, the CDR3 is TGTGCCAGCAGCTTCGGGACAGGGGGCACTGAAGCTTTCTTT. Translated: CASSFGTGGTEAFF.

This clone was seen just once. The rearrangement joins TRBV6-1 to TRBJ2-3; 8 bases line up with TRBD2. Germline-derived CDR1 and CDR2 are MNHNS and SASEGT. V lost 2 bases to trimming and J lost 4 bases; unmatched junction nucleotides: 8. The CDR3 runs to 16 residues. CDR3 nucleotides: TGTGCCAGCAGTGAACGGGGGGGTGTAGGCCCAGATACGCAGTATTTT. Protein product: CASSERGGVGPDTQYF.

The gene calls are TRBV5-1 and TRBJ1-1; D may be TRBD1 (6 bases). V lost 2 bases to trimming and J lost 8 bases, with 13 bases between them. The CDR3 has 13 amino acids. Germline CDR1 SGHRS, CDR2 YFSETQ. CDR3 coding DNA: TGCGCCAGCAGCTTCGGGGAACAGGGCGAAGCTTTCTTT. Its translation: CASSFGEQGEAFF. The whole variable domain, remainder taken from reference TRBV5-1 and TRBJ1-1, is KAGVTQTPRYLIKTRGQQVTLSCSPISGHRSVSWYQQTPGQGLQFLFEYFSETQRNKGNFPGRFSGRQFSNSRSEMNVSTLELGDSALYLCASSFGEQGEAFFGQGTRLTVV.

The gene calls are TRBV7-8 and TRBJ2-1; 12 bases are a match to TRBD1. J gave up 7 bases and V 5 bases, and 12 bases lay outside the gene matches. CDR1 is SGHVS and CDR2 is FQNEAQ in the germline V gene. The CDR3 loop spans 17 amino acids. Here the CDR3 reads CASSQGMGQGAQNEQFF. The CDR3 DNA sequence: TGTGCCAGCAGCCAAGGGATGGGACAGGGGGCGCAGAATGAGCAGTTCTTC.

This clone was seen a few times. V and J are TRBV7-9 and TRBJ2-1; 11 bases line up with TRBD1. CDR1 is SEHNR and CDR2 is FQNEAQ in the germline V gene (reference sequence). J was trimmed by 8 bases and V by 3 bases; bases with no gene match: 6. This CDR3 spans 15 amino acids. As DNA, the CDR3 is TGTGCCAGCAGCTTTAGGACAGGGGGCATGGATGAGCAGTTCTTC. Its protein product is CASSFRTGGMDEQFF.